The T cell receptor (beta chain) described here comes from a study of blood T cells in healthy people across ages. Overall study findings and caveats: The lack of PBMC sorting stopped any conclusive naive versus antigen-experienced comparison.

With a J-beta primer mix and a sample-barcoded 5' primer, a second PCR ran 7 to 11 cycles. A template-switch adaptor that had 12 random nucleotides put a tag on each cDNA molecule. One entry per CDR3 protein, called by TCRdb with MiXCR from the 5' RACE reads. The sample includes approximately 1,000,000 distinct CDR3 sequences, around two fifths seen only once; the top ten take roughly 14%. Samples each had at least 5.5 micrograms of total RNA extracted. This clonotype came up once. What it binds is not known. Germline V gives CDR1 MNHNS, CDR2 SASEGT. The CDR3 spans 13 residues. V lost 7 bases and J lost 2, with 9 bases in between.

The source is a man younger than 30 in good health. The V call is TRBV6-1, the J call TRBJ1-3; D remains unclear. Sample: blood. CDR3 loop: CASTSGAGNTIYF. CDR3 DNA: TGTGCCAGCACCTCGGGAGCTGGAAACACCATATATTTT.